This T cell receptor (beta chain) was captured in a study of spatial heterogeneity in lung cancer. Study in general: Alpha-chain detections were consistently fewer than beta-chain detections among the sequences. General study findings and limits: Ubiquitous expanded tumor TCRs surfaced in blood more at resection than they did at follow-up.

Time point denoted: sample taken at primary tumor resection. Whole RNA, which was extracted from tumor, nontumor lung tissue or frozen PBMC, was sequenced without any cell sorting. A total of more than 65 untreated early-stage non-small cell lung cancer patients served as donors. Worth noting for this clonotype: Antigen specificity is unknown.

TCR cDNA molecules each carried a unique molecular identifier. TCRdb re-derived calls from the 5' RACE reads in MiXCR, one entry per CDR3 protein. The sample has 20,000 to 25,000 distinct CDR3 sequences, 4.5% to 5% seen once. This material consisted of PBMCs, taken at surgery. The source of this sequence is a male donor with early-stage non-small cell lung cancer.

The CDR3: CASSKGQGYEQYF. CDR3 nucleotide sequence: TGTGCCAGCAGCAAGGGACAGGGCTACGAGCAGTACTTC. The chain employs TRBV7-9 and TRBJ2-7, with 9 bases fitting TRBD1. This CDR3 is 13 amino acids long. The V gene's germline CDR1 is SEHNR and CDR2 FQNEAQ (reference sequence). V lost 5 bases and J lost 3; bases outside the gene matches: 2.